This T cell receptor beta chain was obtained from a study of T cell repertoires in cytomegalovirus infection. Many counts were recorded for this clonotype. The V and J ends lost 3 bases and 4 bases respectively, with 7 bases between them. Germline CDR1 and CDR2: SGHTA and FQGNSA. This CDR3 has 13 residues. One entry per CDR3 protein results from TCRdb running MiXCR on the reads. Of more than 200,000 distinct CDR3 sequences in the sample, less than 9.5% are singletons; the top ten hold roughly 16%. This receptor was taken from a human donor in good health (CMV status not recorded). Some clones in this sample may be carry-over from other donors' samples. Input material: PBMCs. The rearrangement joins TRBV7-2 to TRBJ2-1; D call uncertain. The CDR3 nucleotides are TGTGCCAGCAGCTTTTGGACGTACAATGAGCAGTTCTTC. Encoded protein: CASSFWTYNEQFF.